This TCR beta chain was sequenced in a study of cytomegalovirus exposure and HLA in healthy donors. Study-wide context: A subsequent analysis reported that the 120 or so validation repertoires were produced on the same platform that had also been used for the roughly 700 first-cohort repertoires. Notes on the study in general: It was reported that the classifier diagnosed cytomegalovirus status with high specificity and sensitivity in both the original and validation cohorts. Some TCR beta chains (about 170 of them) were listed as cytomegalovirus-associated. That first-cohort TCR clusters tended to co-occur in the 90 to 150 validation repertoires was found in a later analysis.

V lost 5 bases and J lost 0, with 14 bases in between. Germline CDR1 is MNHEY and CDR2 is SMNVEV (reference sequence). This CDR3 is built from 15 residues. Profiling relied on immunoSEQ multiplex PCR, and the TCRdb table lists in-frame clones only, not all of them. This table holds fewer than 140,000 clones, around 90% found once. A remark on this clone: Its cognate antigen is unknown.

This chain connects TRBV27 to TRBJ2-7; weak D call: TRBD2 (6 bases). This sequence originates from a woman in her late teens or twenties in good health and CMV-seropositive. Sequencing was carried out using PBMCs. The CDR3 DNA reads TGTGCCAGCAGTCCTCGCGCGGGGCTCTCCTACGAGCAGTACTTC. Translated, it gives CASSPRAGLSYEQYF.